The clone carrying this TCR beta chain was observed at least ten times. Antigen specificity is unknown. The read gets to within 3 residues of the CDR3 end, and the germline J gene fills in the rest. Assay used: immunoSEQ multiplex PCR; TCRdb lists only in-frame clones, some missing. The sample counts 30,000 to 40,000 clones, none seen once; the ten largest own 6.5% to 7.5%. These data originate in a study of T cell clonality in common variable immunodeficiency. Study-wide results and limits: Reportedly, TCR beta sequences from common variable immunodeficiency showed fewer deletions and N-nucleotide insertions.

V lost 6 bases and J 10 bases, leaving 19 bases between the germline ends. CDR3 length: 15 residues. The germline CDR1 and CDR2 sequences are SGHVS and FQNEAQ. This chain uses TRBV7-8 with TRBJ1-6; D remains ambiguous. The sequenced material came from peripheral blood mononuclear cells. The sequence was obtained from a human donor with common variable immunodeficiency. The part of the CDR3 DNA that was read is TGTGCCAGCAGTCCGGAGGCGAGGGCGGGATCACCC. Its protein is CASSPEARAGSP. From start to end, the CDR3 is CASSPEARAGSPLHF.